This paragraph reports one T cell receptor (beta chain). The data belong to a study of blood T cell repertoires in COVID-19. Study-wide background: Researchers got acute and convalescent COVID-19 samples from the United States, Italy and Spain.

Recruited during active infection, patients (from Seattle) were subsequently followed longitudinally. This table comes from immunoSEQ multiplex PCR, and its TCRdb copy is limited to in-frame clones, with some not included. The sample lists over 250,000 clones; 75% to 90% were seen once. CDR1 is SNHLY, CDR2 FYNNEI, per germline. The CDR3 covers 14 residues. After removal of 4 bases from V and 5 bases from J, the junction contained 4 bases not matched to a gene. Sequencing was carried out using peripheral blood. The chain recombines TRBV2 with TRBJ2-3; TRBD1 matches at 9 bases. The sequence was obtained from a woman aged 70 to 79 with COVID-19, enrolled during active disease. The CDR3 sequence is CASSVTGGKDTQYF. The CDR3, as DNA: TGTGCCAGCAGTGTGACAGGGGGGAAAGATACGCAGTATTTT.